The following is a T cell receptor beta chain sequence with its context. This clone showed up just a few times. Its antigen target is currently unknown. Per-base quality was not reported, and no clone a single base away is much larger than it. The data were taken from a study of glioma-infiltrating T cells after dendritic cell vaccination (TCRdb year 2016). Study-wide context: The cohort included around 15 glioblastoma patients drawn from Phase I and II dendritic cell vaccination trials, of whom 9 were newly diagnosed and 6 had recurrent disease. Between the early 2000s and the early 2010s, patients were given autologous tumor lysate-pulsed dendritic cell vaccination. To make the vaccine, monocyte-derived dendritic cells were cultured for 6 to 7 days with IL-4 and GM-CSF and then pulsed overnight with autologous tumor lysate. Patients received three intradermal dendritic cell vaccine injections at biweekly intervals in the arm below the axilla. In glioblastoma patients vaccinated with dendritic cells, deep sequencing of TCR beta CDR3 regions served to measure the amount of tumor-infiltrating lymphocytes and to compare repertoires between tumor and blood. Survival after dendritic cell vaccination was correlated with TCR sequencing metrics, including TIL content and tumor-blood repertoire overlap.

TCRB CDR3 regions were amplified from around 1.9 ug genomic DNA, or all available DNA if less, using the immunoSEQ assay. Multiplex PCR used 60 forward primers for TCR V beta segments and 13 reverse primers for J beta segments. To estimate reads per starting template, synthetic control templates were spiked into each sample at limiting dilution. Reads of 87 bp were generated by sequencing on the Illumina HiSeq System. Turning to the authors' computational methods: PCR and sequencing errors were removed by merging closely related sequences with a nearest neighbor algorithm. TCR overlap was defined as the percentage of unique tumor TCR beta sequences that were also present in the same patient's peripheral blood. This immuneACCESS table, as held by TCRdb, lists in-frame sequences with V and J called but not all clones. Of the missing ones, under half trace to an unresolved V gene in checked studies; the others have no known cause. That table supplies the V and J calls and clone size; D and trimming were determined from the DNA. This sample holds 85,000 to 100,000 clones; approximately 80% were observed only once. The ten largest make up 5.4% of the sample.

The CDR3 starts with the cysteine, ends with the phenylalanine, and has 16 residues. The kept DNA is CDR3 alone, 48 bases in frame from the first base. Trimming costs V 5 bases and J 2 bases, and their ends lie 16 bases apart. Taken from the germline V gene, the CDR1 and CDR2 loops are SGHTA and FQGTGA. The time point label corresponds to: after dendritic cell vaccination, including at tumor progression/relapse. To be selected, patients needed enough residual fresh-frozen tumor tissue and more than two years of available survival data. Although molecular status otherwise differed among the glioblastoma patients, no patient had an isocitrate dehydrogenase mutation. PBMC were collected before vaccination, two weeks after the third vaccination, and at tumor progression if tumor progression occurred. Genomic DNA was extracted with the Qiagen DNeasy Blood extraction Kit. Findings and caveats that apply to the study as a whole: No direct relationship between TCR clonality and survival was found, suggesting that a diverse polyclonal response may matter. The three-group TCR overlap response model was characterized as speculative, and prospective validation of the model was stated to be required. Higher estimated pretreatment TIL content predicted longer time to progression and overall survival after dendritic cell vaccination. The cohort was small and heterogeneous, and full blood and tumor sets were available for few patients, with initial-recurrent tumor pairs available for even fewer patients.

Here the chain combines TRBV7-3 and TRBJ2-1; a tentative D match to TRBD2 spans 8 bases. Here the sequenced sample was blood, taken after dendritic cell vaccination. This TCR derives from a human donor with glioblastoma. The CDR3 amino acid sequence is: CASSRGGQGAYNEQFF. The bases are TGTGCCAGCAGCCGGGGGGGGCAGGGGGCCTACAATGAGCAGTTCTTC. The full variable domain, completed from the reference TRBV7-3 and TRBJ2-1 proteins outside the CDR3, reads GAGVSQTPSNKVTEKGKYVELRCDPISGHTALYWYRQSLGQGPEFLIYFQGTGAADDSGLPNDRFFAVRPEGSVSTLKIQRTERGDSAVYLCASSRGGQGAYNEQFFGPGTRLTVL.